Listed below are T cell receptor beta chains from one sample, sequenced in a study of vaccination and CD4 T cells after COVID-19. Using its own MiXCR run on the PCR reads, TCRdb lists one record per CDR3 protein. The sample lists some 7,000 distinct CDR3 sequences, 39% occurring once. The antigens of these receptors remain unknown. Material: CD4+ T cells from blood, cultured in vitro. The receptors were gathered from a human donor in good health. The CDR3 runs from the conserved cysteine through the conserved F or W. Each record gives: clone size, D gene, J gene, V gene, CDR3 protein, CDR3 DNA. D genes are given only for firm matches. Clone size is stated in some rows and not others, as once, few, many or a class when expanded.

few | TRBD1 | TRBJ1-5 | TRBV10-2 | CASSDPRGDQPQHF | TGCGCCAGCAGTGATCCCAGGGGGGATCAGCCCCAGCATTTT
NA | TRBD2 | TRBJ2-3 | TRBV7-9 | CASSLVGGAKDTQYF | TGTGCCAGCAGCTTAGTCGGGGGGGCTAAGGATACGCAGTATTTT
NA | TRBD2 | TRBJ2-2 | TRBV7-9 | CASSPGDSGGLAYGELFF | TGTGCCAGCAGCCCAGGGGATAGCGGGGGCCTCGCCTATGGGGAGCTGTTTTTT
NA | TRBD1 | TRBJ2-1 | TRBV10-1 | CASSETNRGLLEEQFF | TGCGCCAGCAGTGAGACAAACAGGGGGCTCTTGGAAGAGCAGTTCTTC
few | NA | TRBJ1-6 | TRBV7-8 | CASSLNPGENSPLHF | TGTGCCAGCAGCTTGAACCCAGGAGAGAATTCACCCCTCCACTTT
few | NA | TRBJ2-5 | TRBV19 | CASSIRETQYF | TGTGCCAGTAGTATAAGAGAGACCCAGTACTTC
NA | TRBD1 | TRBJ1-2 | TRBV6-1 | CASSPAGGGYTF | TGTGCCAGCAGTCCGGCAGGGGGTGGCTACACCTTC
NA | TRBD1 | TRBJ2-5 | TRBV2 | CASRPDRGGVQETQYF | TGTGCCAGCAGACCCGACAGGGGCGGGGTACAAGAGACCCAGTACTTC
NA | NA | TRBJ2-3 | TRBV6-4 | CASSAGSTDTQYF | TGTGCCAGCAGTGCGGGTAGCACAGATACGCAGTATTTT
once | NA | TRBJ1-3 | TRBV7-9 | CASSAPTTVGNTIYF | TGTGCCAGCAGCGCACCGACGACTGTTGGAAACACCATATATTTT
NA | NA | TRBJ2-5 | TRBV6-5 | CASSYRDLETQYF | TGTGCCAGCAGCTACAGGGATTTAGAGACCCAGTACTTC
NA | NA | TRBJ1-2 | TRBV20-1 | CSATVGSVTRGYTF | TGCAGTGCTACGGTGGGTTCTGTAACCAGGGGCTACACCTTC
few | TRBD1 | TRBJ2-5 | TRBV19 | CASSLGTGRETQYF | TGTGCCAGTAGTCTCGGGACAGGACGAGAGACCCAGTACTTC
NA | TRBD1 | TRBJ1-1 | TRBV7-3 | CASSLTGETGANTEAFF | TGTGCCAGCAGCTTAACCGGGGAGACAGGGGCAAACACTGAAGCTTTCTTT
NA | TRBD1 | TRBJ2-7 | TRBV27 | CASRGQELTYEQYF | TGTGCCAGCAGAGGACAGGAGCTCACCTACGAGCAGTACTTC
NA | NA | TRBJ2-3 | TRBV7-9 | CASSLRGGQVSTDTQYF | TGTGCCAGCAGCTTAAGGGGCGGGCAGGTCAGCACAGATACGCAGTATTTT
NA | NA | TRBJ1-1 | TRBV5-1 | CASSSTDNTEAFF | TGCGCCAGCAGCTCAACAGATAACACTGAAGCTTTCTTT
NA | NA | TRBJ2-3 | TRBV12-3/TRBV12-4 | CASSLRGGPDTQYF | TGTGCCAGCAGTTTAAGGGGGGGACCAGATACGCAGTATTTT
NA | TRBD2 | TRBJ2-5 | TRBV7-2 | CASSPSGGDWWRPQETQYF | TGTGCCAGCAGCCCAAGCGGGGGTGACTGGTGGAGACCTCAAGAGACCCAGTACTTC
NA | NA | TRBJ2-3 | TRBV5-1 | CASSLDGGHGTTDTQYF | TGCGCCAGCAGCTTGGATGGGGGCCACGGAACCACAGATACGCAGTATTTT
few | NA | TRBJ2-2 | TRBV6-1 | CASSRPPRDTGELFF | TGTGCCAGCAGCAGACCCCCCCGAGACACCGGGGAGCTGTTTTTT
few | TRBD1 | TRBJ2-4 | TRBV20-1 | CSARDDRGAFQYF | TGCAGTGCTAGAGATGACAGGGGCGCTTTTCAGTACTTC
few | NA | TRBJ2-5 | TRBV20-1 | CSARVVGVETQYF | TGCAGTGCTAGAGTGGTGGGGGTAGAGACCCAGTACTTC
NA | NA | TRBJ2-2 | TRBV6-4 | CASSEGNTGELFF | TGTGCCAGCTCGGAAGGGAACACCGGGGAGCTGTTTTTT
NA | NA | TRBJ2-7 | TRBV6-1 | CASTAGTRSGEQYF | TGTGCCAGCACCGCCGGGACTCGGTCGGGGGAGCAGTACTTC
few | NA | TRBJ1-2 | TRBV20-1 | CSARRPGASRPTNYGYTF | TGCAGTGCTAGAAGGCCGGGGGCCTCTAGACCCACTAACTATGGCTACACCTTC
medium-sized | NA | TRBJ1-2 | TRBV20-1 | CSGSPENYGYTF | TGCAGTGGCAGTCCTGAAAACTATGGCTACACCTTC
once | NA | TRBJ2-7 | TRBV6-5 | CASSYGTAFSYEQYF | TGTGCCAGCAGTTACGGGACGGCTTTCTCCTACGAGCAGTACTTC
few | TRBD1 | TRBJ1-5 | TRBV12-3/TRBV12-4 | CASSSGTGLQPQHF | TGTGCCAGCAGTTCCGGGACAGGGTTGCAGCCCCAGCATTTT
once | NA | TRBJ1-2 | TRBV6-1 | CAGRPGDYGYTF | TGTGCCGGCAGGCCGGGTGACTATGGCTACACCTTC
few | TRBD1 | TRBJ1-1 | TRBV20-1 | CSAPGQGAEAFF | TGCAGTGCCCCGGGACAGGGGGCTGAAGCTTTCTTT
NA | TRBD2 | TRBJ2-4 | TRBV20-1 | CSARGAGGAKNIQYF | TGCAGTGCTAGGGGAGCGGGGGGAGCCAAAAACATTCAGTACTTC
NA | NA | TRBJ1-2 | TRBV12-3/TRBV12-4 | CASNPRASNYGYTF | TGTGCCAGCAACCCCAGGGCCTCGAACTATGGCTACACCTTC
once | NA | TRBJ1-5 | TRBV20-1 | CSASHDSNQPQHF | TGCAGTGCTAGTCACGATAGCAATCAGCCCCAGCATTTT
few | TRBD2 | TRBJ2-1 | TRBV7-3 | CASSLNPGGNGNEQFF | TGTGCCAGCAGCTTAAACCCGGGGGGGAATGGCAATGAGCAGTTCTTC
few | NA | TRBJ2-7 | TRBV24-1 | CAPHYEQYF | TGTGCCCCTCACTACGAGCAGTACTTC
NA | NA | TRBJ2-5 | TRBV2 | CASSDRQGISETQYF | TGTGCCAGCAGTGACCGGCAGGGTATTTCGGAGACCCAGTACTTC
NA | NA | TRBJ1-5 | TRBV30 | CAWGQTQGQPQHF | TGTGCCTGGGGACAGACTCAGGGTCAGCCCCAGCATTTT
NA | NA | TRBJ1-1 | TRBV7-9 | CASSPPGGLNTEAFF | TGTGCCAGCAGCCCCCCGGGGGGGCTGAACACTGAAGCTTTCTTT
few | NA | TRBJ1-1 | TRBV6-1 | CADSLVTEAFF | TGTGCCGACAGCCTTGTCACTGAAGCTTTCTTT
NA | NA | TRBJ1-1 | TRBV14 | CASSQVWAGTEAFF | TGTGCCAGCAGCCAAGTTTGGGCTGGGACTGAAGCTTTCTTT
NA | NA | TRBJ1-2 | TRBV20-1 | CSARAPGSPDGYTF | TGCAGTGCTCGAGCCCCGGGATCCCCGGATGGCTACACCTTC
NA | NA | TRBJ2-5 | TRBV11-2 | CASSLDLVARQETQYF | TGTGCCAGCAGCTTAGATCTCGTAGCGAGGCAAGAGACCCAGTACTTC
NA | TRBD2 | TRBJ2-7 | TRBV7-6 | CASSFGGSAYEQYF | TGTGCCAGCAGCTTCGGGGGGTCTGCCTACGAGCAGTACTTC
NA | NA | TRBJ2-7 | TRBV15 | CATSSGGGSDYEQYF | TGTGCCACCAGCAGCGGAGGGGGGAGTGACTACGAGCAGTACTTC
NA | TRBD1 | TRBJ1-3 | TRBV6-2/TRBV6-3 | CASSYSTGDTIYF | TGTGCCAGCAGTTACTCGACAGGGGACACCATATATTTT
few | NA | TRBJ1-1 | TRBV27 | CASSLAGVTEAFF | TGTGCCAGCAGTTTGGCAGGGGTTACTGAAGCTTTCTTT
few | NA | TRBJ2-1 | TRBV20-1 | CSARATRVPYNEQFF | TGCAGTGCTAGGGCCACTAGGGTCCCCTACAATGAGCAGTTCTTC
NA | TRBD2 | TRBJ2-1 | TRBV5-1 | CASMVSGGNEQFF | TGCGCCAGCATGGTGTCCGGGGGGAATGAGCAGTTCTTC
NA | NA | TRBJ1-2 | TRBV11-2 | CASSLDRIGNYGYTF | TGTGCCAGCAGCTTAGATCGGATAGGCAACTATGGCTACACCTTC
NA | NA | TRBJ2-3 | TRBV28 | CAIHSTDTQYF | TGTGCCATACATAGCACAGATACGCAGTATTTT
few | NA | TRBJ1-1 | TRBV7-2 | CASSLGDNTEAFF | TGTGCCAGCAGCTTGGGAGACAACACTGAAGCTTTCTTT
NA | TRBD1 | TRBJ1-2 | TRBV27 | CASSTLTGGPNGYTF | TGTGCCAGCAGTACCTTGACAGGGGGCCCGAATGGCTACACCTTC
NA | NA | TRBJ1-1 | TRBV7-2 | CASSFSGAGTEAFF | TGTGCCAGCAGCTTTTCAGGGGCGGGCACTGAAGCTTTCTTT
NA | TRBD1 | TRBJ2-2 | TRBV11-2 | CASSLPDRGAGGELFF | TGTGCCAGCAGCTTACCCGACAGGGGGGCGGGCGGGGAGCTGTTTTTT
NA | NA | TRBJ2-7 | TRBV7-9 | CASSLETGNAYEQYF | TGTGCCAGCAGCTTAGAGACAGGTAATGCCTACGAGCAGTACTTC
NA | NA | TRBJ1-3 | TRBV6-1 | CASSLGAGSTIYF | TGTGCCAGCAGTCTGGGGGCAGGGAGCACCATATATTTT